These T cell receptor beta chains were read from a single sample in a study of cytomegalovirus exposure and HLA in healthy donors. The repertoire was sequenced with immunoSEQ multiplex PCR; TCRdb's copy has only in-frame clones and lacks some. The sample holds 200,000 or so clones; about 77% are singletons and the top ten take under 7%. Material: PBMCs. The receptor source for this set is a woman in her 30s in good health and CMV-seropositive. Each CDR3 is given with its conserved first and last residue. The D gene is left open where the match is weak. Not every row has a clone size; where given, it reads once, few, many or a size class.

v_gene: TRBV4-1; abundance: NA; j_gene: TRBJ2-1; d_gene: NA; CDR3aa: CASSQGTPVYNEQFF; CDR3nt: TGCGCCAGCAGCCAAGGGACACCCGTCTACAATGAGCAGTTCTTC
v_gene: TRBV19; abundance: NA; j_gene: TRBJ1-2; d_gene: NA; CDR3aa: CASSRRQNYGYTF; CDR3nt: TGTGCCAGTAGTAGGCGACAGAACTATGGCTACACCTTC
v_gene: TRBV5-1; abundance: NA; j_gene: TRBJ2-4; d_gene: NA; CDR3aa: CASSFWELIAKNIQYF; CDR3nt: TGCGCCAGCAGCTTTTGGGAGTTAATAGCCAAAAACATTCAGTACTTC
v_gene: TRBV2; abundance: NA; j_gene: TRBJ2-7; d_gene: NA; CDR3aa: CASRSGYEQYF; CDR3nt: TGTGCCAGCAGGTCGGGCTACGAGCAGTACTTC
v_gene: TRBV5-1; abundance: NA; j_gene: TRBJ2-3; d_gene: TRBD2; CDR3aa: CASSLWGGDTQYF; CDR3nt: TGCGCCAGCAGCTTGTGGGGAGGGGATACGCAGTATTTT
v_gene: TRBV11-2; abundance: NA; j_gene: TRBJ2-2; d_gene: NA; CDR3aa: CASRERELFF; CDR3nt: TGTGCCAGCAGAGAGAGGGAGCTGTTTTTT
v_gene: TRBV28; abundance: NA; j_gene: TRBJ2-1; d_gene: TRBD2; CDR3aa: CASSLNPGLAVIDNEQFF; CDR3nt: TGTGCCAGCAGTTTAAACCCGGGACTAGCGGTTATAGACAATGAGCAGTTCTTC
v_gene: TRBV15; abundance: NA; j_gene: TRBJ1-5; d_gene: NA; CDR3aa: CATSSSRVGQPQHF; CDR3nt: TGTGCCACCAGCAGTTCCAGGGTTGGGCAGCCCCAGCATTTT
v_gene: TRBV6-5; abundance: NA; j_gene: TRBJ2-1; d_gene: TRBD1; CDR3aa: CASRGQGYNEQFF; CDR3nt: TGTGCCAGCAGGGGACAGGGATACAATGAGCAGTTCTTC
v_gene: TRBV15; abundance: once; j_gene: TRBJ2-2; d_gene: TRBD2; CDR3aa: CATSRVPSGGVRELFF; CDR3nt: TGTGCCACCAGCAGAGTCCCTAGCGGGGGGGTGCGGGAGCTGTTTTTT
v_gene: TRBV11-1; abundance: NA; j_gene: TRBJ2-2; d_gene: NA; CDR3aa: CASRAGRGNTGELFF; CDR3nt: TGTGCCAGCAGGGCTGGCAGGGGGAACACCGGGGAGCTGTTTTTT
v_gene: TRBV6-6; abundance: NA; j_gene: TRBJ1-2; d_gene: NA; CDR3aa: CASSFSSLEGYTF; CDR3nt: TGTGCCAGCAGTTTTTCCTCCCTGGAGGGCTACACCTTC
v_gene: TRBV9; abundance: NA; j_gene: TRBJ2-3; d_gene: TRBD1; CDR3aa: CASSPMGQGKDTQYF; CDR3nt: TGTGCCAGCAGCCCCATGGGACAGGGAAAAGATACGCAGTATTTT
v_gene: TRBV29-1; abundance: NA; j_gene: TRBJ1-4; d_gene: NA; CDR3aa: CSVVPLSTCANEKLFF; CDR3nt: TGCAGCGTTGTTCCTTTGAGTACTTGCGCTAATGAAAAACTGTTTTTT
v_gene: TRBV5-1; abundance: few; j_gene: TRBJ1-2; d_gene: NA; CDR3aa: CASSLAREYGYTF; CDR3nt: TGCGCCAGCAGCTTGGCGAGAGAGTATGGCTACACCTTC
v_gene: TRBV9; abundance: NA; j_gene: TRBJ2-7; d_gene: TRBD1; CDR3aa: CASSDRGSYEQYF; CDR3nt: TGTGCCAGCAGCGACAGGGGCTCCTACGAGCAGTACTTC
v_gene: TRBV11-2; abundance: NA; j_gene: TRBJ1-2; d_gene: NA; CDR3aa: CASSLEVDYGYTF; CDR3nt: TGTGCCAGCAGCTTAGAGGTAGACTATGGCTACACCTTC
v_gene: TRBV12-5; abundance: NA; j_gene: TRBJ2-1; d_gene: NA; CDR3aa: CASGFELEQFF; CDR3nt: TGTGCTAGTGGTTTCGAGCTTGAGCAGTTCTTC
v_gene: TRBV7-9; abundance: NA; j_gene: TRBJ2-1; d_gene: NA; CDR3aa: CASSLAGVGNEQFF; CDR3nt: TGTGCCAGCAGCTTAGCGGGAGTTGGCAATGAGCAGTTCTTC
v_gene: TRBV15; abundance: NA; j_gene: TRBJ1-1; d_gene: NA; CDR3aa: CATSPRGGNTEAFF; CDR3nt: TGTGCCACCAGCCCGAGAGGGGGGAACACTGAAGCTTTCTTT
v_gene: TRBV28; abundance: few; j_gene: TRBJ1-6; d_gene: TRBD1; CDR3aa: CASSLRDRVNSPLHF; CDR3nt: TGTGCCAGCAGTTTGAGGGACAGGGTGAATTCACCCCTCCACTTT
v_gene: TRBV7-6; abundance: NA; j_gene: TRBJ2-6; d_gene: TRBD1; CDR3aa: CASSGNRGRGANVLTF; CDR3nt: TGTGCCAGCAGCGGCAACAGGGGGCGTGGGGCCAACGTCCTGACTTTC
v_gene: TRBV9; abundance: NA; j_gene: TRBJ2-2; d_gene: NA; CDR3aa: CASSYGGTGELFF; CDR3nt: TGTGCCAGCAGCTACGGGGGTACCGGGGAGCTGTTTTTT
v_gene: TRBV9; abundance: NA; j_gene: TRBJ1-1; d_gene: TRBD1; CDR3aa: CASSGGQANTEAFF; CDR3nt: TGTGCCAGCAGCGGGGGACAGGCGAACACTGAAGCTTTCTTT
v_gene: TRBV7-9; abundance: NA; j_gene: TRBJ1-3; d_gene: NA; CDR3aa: CASSLFPRQFGNTIYF; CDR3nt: TGTGCCAGCAGCTTATTTCCGCGACAGTTTGGTAACACCATATATTTT
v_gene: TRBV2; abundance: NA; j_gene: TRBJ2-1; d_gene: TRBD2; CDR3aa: CATRGRGYGEQFF; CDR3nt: TGTGCTACTCGCGGGAGGGGATACGGTGAGCAGTTCTTC